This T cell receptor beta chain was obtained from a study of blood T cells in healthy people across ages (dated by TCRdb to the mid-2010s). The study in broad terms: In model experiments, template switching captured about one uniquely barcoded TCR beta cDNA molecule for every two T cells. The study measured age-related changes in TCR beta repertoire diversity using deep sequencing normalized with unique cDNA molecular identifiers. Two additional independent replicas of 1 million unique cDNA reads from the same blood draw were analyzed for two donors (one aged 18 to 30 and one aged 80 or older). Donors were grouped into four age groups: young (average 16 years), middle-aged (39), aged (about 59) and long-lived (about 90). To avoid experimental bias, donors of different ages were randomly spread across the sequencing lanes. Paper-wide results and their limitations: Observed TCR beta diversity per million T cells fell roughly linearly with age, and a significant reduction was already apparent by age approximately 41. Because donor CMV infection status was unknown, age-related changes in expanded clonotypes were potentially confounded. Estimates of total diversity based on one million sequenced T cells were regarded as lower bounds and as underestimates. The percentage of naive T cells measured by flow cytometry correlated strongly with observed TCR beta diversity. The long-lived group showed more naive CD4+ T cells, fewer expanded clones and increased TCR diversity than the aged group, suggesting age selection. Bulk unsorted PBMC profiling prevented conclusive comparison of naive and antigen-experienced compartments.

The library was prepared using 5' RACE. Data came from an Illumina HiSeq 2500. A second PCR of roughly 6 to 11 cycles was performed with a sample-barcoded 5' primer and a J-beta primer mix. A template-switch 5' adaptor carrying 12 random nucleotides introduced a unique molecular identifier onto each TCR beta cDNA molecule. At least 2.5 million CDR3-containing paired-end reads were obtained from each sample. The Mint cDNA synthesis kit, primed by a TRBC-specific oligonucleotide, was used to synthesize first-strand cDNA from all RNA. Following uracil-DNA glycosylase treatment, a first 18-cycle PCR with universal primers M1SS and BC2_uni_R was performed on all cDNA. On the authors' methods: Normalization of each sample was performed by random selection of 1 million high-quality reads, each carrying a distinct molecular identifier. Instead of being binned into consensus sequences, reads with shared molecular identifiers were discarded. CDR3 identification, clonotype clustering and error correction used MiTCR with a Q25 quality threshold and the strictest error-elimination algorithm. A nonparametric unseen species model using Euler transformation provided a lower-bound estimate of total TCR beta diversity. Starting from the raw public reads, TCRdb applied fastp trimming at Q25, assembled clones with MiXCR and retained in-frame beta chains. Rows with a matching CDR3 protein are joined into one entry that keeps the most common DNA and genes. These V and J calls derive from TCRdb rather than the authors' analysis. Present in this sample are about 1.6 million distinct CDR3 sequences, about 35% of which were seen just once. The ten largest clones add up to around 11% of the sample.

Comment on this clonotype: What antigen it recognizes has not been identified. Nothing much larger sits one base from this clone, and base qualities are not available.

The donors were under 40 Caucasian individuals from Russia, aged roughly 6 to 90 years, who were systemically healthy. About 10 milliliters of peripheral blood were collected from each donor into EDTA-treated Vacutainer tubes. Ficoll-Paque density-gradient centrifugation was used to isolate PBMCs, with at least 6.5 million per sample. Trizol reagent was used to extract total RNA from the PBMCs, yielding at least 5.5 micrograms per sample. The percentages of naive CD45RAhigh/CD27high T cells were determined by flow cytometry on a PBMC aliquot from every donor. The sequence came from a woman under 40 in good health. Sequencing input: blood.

The CDR3 protein: CSVVNRMNTEAFF. The nucleotide sequence reads as follows: TGCAGCGTTGTTAACAGGATGAACACTGAAGCTTTCTTT. Here the chain combines TRBV29-1 and TRBJ1-1, with TRBD1 as a weak D call on 5 bases. The CDR3, from cysteine to phenylalanine, totals 13 residues. The retained sequence is limited to the CDR3, 39 bases, with the frame set at the first base. Via the germline V gene, CDR1 is SQVTM and CDR2 ANQGSEA. Between the V and J ends, shortened by 4 bases and 0 bases respectively, the junction contains 9 bases.